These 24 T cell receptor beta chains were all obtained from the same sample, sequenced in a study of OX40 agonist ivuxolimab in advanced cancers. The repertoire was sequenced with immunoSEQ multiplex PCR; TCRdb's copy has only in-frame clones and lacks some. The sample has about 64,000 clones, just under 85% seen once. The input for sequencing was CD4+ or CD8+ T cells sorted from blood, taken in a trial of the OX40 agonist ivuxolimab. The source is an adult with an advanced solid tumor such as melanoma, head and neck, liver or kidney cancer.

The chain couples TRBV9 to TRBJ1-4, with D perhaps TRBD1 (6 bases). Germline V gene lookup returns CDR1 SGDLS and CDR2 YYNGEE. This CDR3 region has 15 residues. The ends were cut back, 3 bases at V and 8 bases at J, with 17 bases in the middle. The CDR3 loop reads CASSALDARGEKLFF. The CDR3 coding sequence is TGTGCCAGCAGCGCCCTGGACGCCAGGGGAGAAAAACTGTTTTTT.

CDR3 protein: CASSITYSYEQYF. The CDR3 DNA follows: TGTGCCAGTAGTATAACGTACAGCTACGAGCAGTACTTC. The chain couples TRBV19 to TRBJ2-7; no firm D call. The CDR3 length is 13 residues. V lost 2 bases, J lost 3 bases, and 8 bases lay in between. The V gene's germline CDR1 is LNHDA and CDR2 SQIVND (reference sequence).

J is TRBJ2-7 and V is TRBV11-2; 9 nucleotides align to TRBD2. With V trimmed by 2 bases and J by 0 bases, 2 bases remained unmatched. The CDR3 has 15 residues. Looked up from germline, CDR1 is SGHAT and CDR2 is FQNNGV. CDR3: CASSLQAGGSYEQYF. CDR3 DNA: TGTGCCAGCAGCTTACAAGCGGGGGGCTCCTACGAGCAGTACTTC.

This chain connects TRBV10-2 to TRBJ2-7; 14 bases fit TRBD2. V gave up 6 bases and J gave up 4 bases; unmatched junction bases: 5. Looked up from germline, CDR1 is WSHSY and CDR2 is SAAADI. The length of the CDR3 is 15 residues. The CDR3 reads CASRGLAGAGYEQYF. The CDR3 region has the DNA TGCGCCAGCAGGGGACTAGCGGGAGCCGGTTACGAGCAGTACTTC.

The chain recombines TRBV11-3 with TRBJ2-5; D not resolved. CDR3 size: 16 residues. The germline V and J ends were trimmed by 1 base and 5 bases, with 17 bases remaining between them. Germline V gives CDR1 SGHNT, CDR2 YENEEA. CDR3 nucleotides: TGTGCCAGCAGCTTAGGAGGTTACGGGCCGCGGGAGACCCAGTACTTC. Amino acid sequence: CASSLGGYGPRETQYF.

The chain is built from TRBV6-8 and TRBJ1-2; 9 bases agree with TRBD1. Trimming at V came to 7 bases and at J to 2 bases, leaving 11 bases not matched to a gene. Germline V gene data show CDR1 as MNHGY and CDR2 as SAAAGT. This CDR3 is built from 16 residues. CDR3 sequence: CASTPGTGTGNYGYTF. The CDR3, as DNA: TGTGCCAGCACCCCCGGGACAGGGACGGGCAACTATGGCTACACCTTC.

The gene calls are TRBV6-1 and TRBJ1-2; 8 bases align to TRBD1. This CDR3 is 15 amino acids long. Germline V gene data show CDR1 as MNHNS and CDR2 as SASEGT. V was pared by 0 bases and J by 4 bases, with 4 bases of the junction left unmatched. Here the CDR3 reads CASSEAAGGTYGYTF. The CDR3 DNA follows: TGTGCCAGCAGTGAAGCGGCAGGGGGCACCTATGGCTACACCTTC.

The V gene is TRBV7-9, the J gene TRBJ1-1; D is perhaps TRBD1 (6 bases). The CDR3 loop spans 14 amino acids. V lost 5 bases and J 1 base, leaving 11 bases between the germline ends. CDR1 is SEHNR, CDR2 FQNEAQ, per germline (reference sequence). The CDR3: CASSEGHWNTEAFF. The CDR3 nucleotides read TGTGCCAGCAGCGAGGGACACTGGAACACTGAAGCTTTCTTT.

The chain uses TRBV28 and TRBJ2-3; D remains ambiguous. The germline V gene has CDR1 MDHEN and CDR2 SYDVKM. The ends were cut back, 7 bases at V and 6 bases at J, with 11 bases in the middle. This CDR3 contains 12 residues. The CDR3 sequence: CASTAVGDTQYF. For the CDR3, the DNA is TGTGCCAGCACCGCTGTTGGGGATACGCAGTATTTT.

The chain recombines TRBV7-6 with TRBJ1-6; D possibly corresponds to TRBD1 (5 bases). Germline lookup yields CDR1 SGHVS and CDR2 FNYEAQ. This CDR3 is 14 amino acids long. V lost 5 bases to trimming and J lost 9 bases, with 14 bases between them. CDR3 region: CASSPEGPFSPLHF. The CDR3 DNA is TGTGCCAGCAGCCCAGAGGGACCGTTTTCACCCCTCCACTTT.

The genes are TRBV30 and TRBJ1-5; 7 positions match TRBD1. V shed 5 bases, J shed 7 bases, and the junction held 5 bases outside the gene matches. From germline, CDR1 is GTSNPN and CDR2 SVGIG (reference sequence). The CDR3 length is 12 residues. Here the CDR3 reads CAWDRDEQPQHF. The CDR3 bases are TGTGCCTGGGACAGGGACGAACAGCCCCAGCATTTT.

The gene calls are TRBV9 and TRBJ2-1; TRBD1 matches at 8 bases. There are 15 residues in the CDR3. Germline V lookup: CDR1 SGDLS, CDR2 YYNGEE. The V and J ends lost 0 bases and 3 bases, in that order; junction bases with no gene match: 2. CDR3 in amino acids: CASSVDGQGYNEQFF. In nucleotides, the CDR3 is TGTGCCAGCAGCGTAGACGGACAGGGCTACAATGAGCAGTTCTTC.

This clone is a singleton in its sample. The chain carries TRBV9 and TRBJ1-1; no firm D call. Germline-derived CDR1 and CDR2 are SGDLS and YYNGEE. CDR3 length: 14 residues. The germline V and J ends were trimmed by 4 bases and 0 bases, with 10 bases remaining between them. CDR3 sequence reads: CASSLTSLNTEAFF. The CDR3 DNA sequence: TGTGCCAGCAGCCTGACGTCTTTGAACACTGAAGCTTTCTTT. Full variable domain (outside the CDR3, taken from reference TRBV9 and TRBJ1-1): DSGVTQTPKHLITATGQRVTLRCSPRSGDLSVYWYQQSLDQGLQFLIQYYNGEERAKGNILERFSAQQFPDLHSELNLSSLELGDSALYFCASSLTSLNTEAFFGQGTRLTVV.

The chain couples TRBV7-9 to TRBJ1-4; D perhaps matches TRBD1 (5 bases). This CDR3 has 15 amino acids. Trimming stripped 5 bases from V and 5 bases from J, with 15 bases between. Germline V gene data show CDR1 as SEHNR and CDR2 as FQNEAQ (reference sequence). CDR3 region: CASSAPRGNNEKLFF. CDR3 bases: TGTGCCAGCAGCGCACCAAGGGGTAACAATGAAAAACTGTTTTTT.

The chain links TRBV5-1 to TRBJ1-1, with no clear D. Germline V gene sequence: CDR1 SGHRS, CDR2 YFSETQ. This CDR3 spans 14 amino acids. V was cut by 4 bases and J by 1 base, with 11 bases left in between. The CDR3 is CASSVQESNTEAFF. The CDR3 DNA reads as TGCGCCAGCAGCGTTCAGGAGTCGAACACTGAAGCTTTCTTT.

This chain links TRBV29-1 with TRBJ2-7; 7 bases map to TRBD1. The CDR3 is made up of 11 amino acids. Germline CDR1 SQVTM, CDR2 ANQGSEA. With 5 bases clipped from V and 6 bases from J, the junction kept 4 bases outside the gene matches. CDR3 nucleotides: TGCAGCGTTCACAGGGGCCTCGAGCAGTACTTC. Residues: CSVHRGLEQYF.

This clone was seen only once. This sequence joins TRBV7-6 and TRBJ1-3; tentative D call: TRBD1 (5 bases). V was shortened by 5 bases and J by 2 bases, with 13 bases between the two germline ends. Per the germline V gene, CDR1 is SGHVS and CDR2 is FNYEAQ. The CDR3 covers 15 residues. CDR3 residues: CASSPSGRPGNTIYF. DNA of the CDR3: TGTGCCAGCAGCCCCTCAGGGAGGCCTGGAAACACCATATATTTT.

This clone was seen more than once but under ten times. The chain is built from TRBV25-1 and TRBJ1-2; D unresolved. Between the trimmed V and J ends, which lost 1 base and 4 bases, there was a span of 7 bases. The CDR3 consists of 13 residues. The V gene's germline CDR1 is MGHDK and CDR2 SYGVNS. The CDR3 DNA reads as TGTGCCAGCAGTGAATTAGGTATCTATGGCTACACCTTC. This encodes CASSELGIYGYTF.

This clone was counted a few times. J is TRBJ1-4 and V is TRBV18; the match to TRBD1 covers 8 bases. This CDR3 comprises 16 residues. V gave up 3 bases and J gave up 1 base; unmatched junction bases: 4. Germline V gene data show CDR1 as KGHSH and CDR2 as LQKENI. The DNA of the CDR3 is TGTGCCAGCTCACCCGTCAGGGGGCAAACTAATGAAAAACTGTTTTTT. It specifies CASSPVRGQTNEKLFF.

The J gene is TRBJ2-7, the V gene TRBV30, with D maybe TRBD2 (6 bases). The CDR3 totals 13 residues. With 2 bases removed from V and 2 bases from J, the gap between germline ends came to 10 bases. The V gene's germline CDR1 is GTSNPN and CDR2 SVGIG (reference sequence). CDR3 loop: CAWSWRRAYEQYF. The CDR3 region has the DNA TGTGCCTGGAGTTGGCGGAGGGCCTACGAGCAGTACTTC.

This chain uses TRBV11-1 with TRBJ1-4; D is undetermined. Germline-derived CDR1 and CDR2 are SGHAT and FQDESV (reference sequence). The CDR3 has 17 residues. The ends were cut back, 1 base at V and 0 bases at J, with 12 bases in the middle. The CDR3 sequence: CASSLDLQETTNEKLFF. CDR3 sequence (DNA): TGTGCCAGCAGCTTAGATCTTCAGGAAACAACTAATGAAAAACTGTTTTTT.

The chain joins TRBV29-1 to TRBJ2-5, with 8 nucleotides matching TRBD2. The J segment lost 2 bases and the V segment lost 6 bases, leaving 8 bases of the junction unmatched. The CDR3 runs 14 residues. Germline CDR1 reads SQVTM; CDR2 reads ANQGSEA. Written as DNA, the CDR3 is TGCAGCGTACGAAGCGGGAGAAATCAAGAGACCCAGTACTTC. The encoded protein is CSVRSGRNQETQYF.

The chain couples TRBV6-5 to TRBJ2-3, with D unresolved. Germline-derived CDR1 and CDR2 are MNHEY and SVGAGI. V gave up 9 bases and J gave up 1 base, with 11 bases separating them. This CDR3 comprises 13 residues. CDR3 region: CASKDPGTDTQYF. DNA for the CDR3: TGTGCCAGTAAAGACCCGGGCACAGATACGCAGTATTTT.

The DNA of the CDR3 is TGTGCCAGCTCCCCTCCGTTTGACACTGAAGCTTTCTTT. Translated: CASSPPFDTEAFF. The V call is TRBV18, the J call TRBJ1-1; D is ambiguous. From germline, CDR1 is KGHSH and CDR2 LQKENI. The CDR3 contains 13 residues. The ends were cut back, 6 bases at V and 3 bases at J, with 11 bases in the middle.